The 23 T cell receptor beta chains listed next were all sequenced from one sample in a study of cytomegalovirus exposure and HLA in healthy donors. It was with 60 Vbeta and 13 Jbeta primers that the PCR ran. Profiling relied on immunoSEQ multiplex PCR, and the TCRdb table lists in-frame clones only, not all of them. There are under 200,000 clones in the sample; approximately 79% occur only once, and roughly 2% lies in the top ten. Sequencing used PBMCs. The source is a human donor in good health.

CDR3 sequence reads: CASSLAPDSDLTPLHF. The CDR3 DNA reads TGTGCCAGCAGCTTAGCCCCTGACTCCGACTTAACACCCCTCCACTTT. The rearrangement joins TRBV7-6 to TRBJ1-6; the D is unclear. Germline V gene data show CDR1 as SGHVS and CDR2 as FNYEAQ. The CDR3 is made up of 16 amino acids. Trimming removed 0 bases from V and 11 bases from J, with 17 bases in between.

The chain couples TRBV9 to TRBJ2-3; 7 bases fit TRBD2. This CDR3 has 15 residues. Germline V gives CDR1 SGDLS, CDR2 YYNGEE. J lost 4 bases, V lost 0 bases, and 5 bases had no gene match. The CDR3 nucleotides are TGTGCCAGCAGCGTAGGAGGACTAGGGGCAGATACGCAGTATTTT. Translated, it gives CASSVGGLGADTQYF.

The chain is built from TRBV6-6 and TRBJ1-3; D may be TRBD1 (6 bases). In germline, CDR1 is MNHNY, CDR2 SVGAGI (reference sequence). Trimming took off 4 bases at V and 1 base at J, with 8 bases between the two ends. This CDR3 is 14 amino acids long. CDR3 amino acids: CASSLGTSGNTIYF. DNA for the CDR3: TGTGCCAGCAGTTTGGGGACATCTGGAAACACCATATATTTT.

This clone was picked up one time. The J gene is TRBJ2-3, the V gene TRBV10-3, with 11 positions matching TRBD2. There are 17 residues in the CDR3. J was trimmed by 0 bases and V by 5 bases; bases with no gene match: 7. CDR1 is ENHRY, CDR2 SYGVKD, per germline. CDR3 loop: CAISPWLAGGSTDTQYF. For the CDR3, the DNA is TGTGCCATCAGTCCATGGCTAGCGGGGGGTAGCACAGATACGCAGTATTTT.

The chain employs TRBV5-4 and TRBJ2-5; TRBD2 agrees at 8 bases. V was clipped by 4 bases and J by 4 bases; unmatched bases: 12. Per the germline V gene, CDR1 is SGHNT and CDR2 is YYREEE (reference sequence). This CDR3 is built from 16 residues. The CDR3 spells CASSPLREGSGETQYF. DNA for the CDR3: TGTGCCAGCAGCCCGCTTCGGGAGGGCTCGGGAGAGACCCAGTACTTC.

The count of this clone is one. The rearrangement uses TRBV15 and TRBJ2-1; D is undetermined. Trimming removed 1 base at V and 4 bases at J, with 11 bases between. Looked up from germline, CDR1 is LNHNV and CDR2 is YYDKDF (reference sequence). This CDR3 comprises 15 residues. The CDR3: CATSRGRTHYNEQFF. Here the CDR3 DNA reads TGTGCCACCAGCAGAGGCCGTACTCATTACAATGAGCAGTTCTTC.

The V call is TRBV5-4, the J call TRBJ2-1; no clear D. In germline, CDR1 is SGHNT, CDR2 YYREEE (reference sequence). This CDR3 has 15 residues. With 0 bases removed from V and 1 base from J, the gap between germline ends came to 8 bases. CDR3 amino acids: CASSLGLESYNEQFF. The CDR3 coding sequence is TGTGCCAGCAGCTTGGGGCTAGAGTCCTACAATGAGCAGTTCTTC.

The chain carries TRBV7-8 and TRBJ1-1; no definite D call. This CDR3 comprises 14 residues. With 5 bases removed from V and 4 bases from J, the gap between germline ends came to 14 bases. Germline V CDR1 and CDR2: SGHVS, FQNEAQ. The CDR3 bases are TGTGCCAGCAGCCGTCAGGTCGGGGTCACTGAAGCTTTCTTT. It codes for CASSRQVGVTEAFF.

This chain links TRBV11-2 with TRBJ2-7; 7 bases line up with TRBD2. V was pared by 1 base and J by 5 bases, with 5 bases of the junction left unmatched. The CDR3 contains 14 residues. Germline V lookup: CDR1 SGHAT, CDR2 FQNNGV. This CDR3 is CASSLVGRADEQYF. The DNA of the CDR3 is TGTGCCAGCAGCTTAGTGGGGAGGGCCGACGAGCAGTACTTC. The full variable domain, rest sourced from reference TRBV11-2 and TRBJ2-7, is EAGVAQSPRYKIIEKRQSVAFWCNPISGHATLYWYQQILGQGPKLLIQFQNNGVVDDSQLPKDRFSAERLKGVDSTLKIQPAKLEDSAVYLCASSLVGRADEQYFGPGTRLTVT.

The genes are TRBV5-4 and TRBJ2-7, with TRBD1 identical over 9 bases. The germline V gene has CDR1 SGHNT and CDR2 YYREEE (reference sequence). V lost 3 bases and J lost 7; bases outside the gene matches: 11. This CDR3 has 15 amino acids. The CDR3: CASSSLLGTGSEQYF. CDR3 DNA sequence: TGTGCCAGCAGCTCACTTTTGGGGACAGGGAGTGAGCAGTACTTC. Combining the CDR3 with reference TRBV5-4 and TRBJ2-7 gives the whole variable domain ETGVTQSPTHLIKTRGQQVTLRCSSQSGHNTVSWYQQALGQGPQFIFQYYREEENGRGNFPPRFSGLQFPNYSSELNVNALELDDSALYLCASSSLLGTGSEQYFGPGTRLTVT.

This clone was recorded only once. The rearrangement links TRBV9 to TRBJ1-2, with D perhaps matching TRBD1 (5 bases). Deletions cut 0 bases from V and 5 bases from J, with 11 bases between. The length of the CDR3 is 14 residues. The germline CDR1 and CDR2 sequences are SGDLS and YYNGEE. The CDR3 protein is CASSVGQGLYGYTF. CDR3 coding DNA: TGTGCCAGCAGCGTAGGCCAGGGATTATATGGCTACACCTTC. The whole variable domain, remainder taken from reference TRBV9 and TRBJ1-2, is DSGVTQTPKHLITATGQRVTLRCSPRSGDLSVYWYQQSLDQGLQFLIQYYNGEERAKGNILERFSAQQFPDLHSELNLSSLELGDSALYFCASSVGQGLYGYTFGSGTRLTVV.

This clone showed up just once. The V call is TRBV5-8, the J call TRBJ1-2, with unresolved D. Per the germline V gene, CDR1 is SGHTS and CDR2 is YDEGEE. Trimming left V 4 bases short and J 7 bases short, with 20 bases between. The CDR3 is 15 residues long. CDR3 sequence: CASSPTPITYGGYTF. In DNA, the CDR3 is TGTGCCAGCAGCCCAACCCCTATAACTTATGGTGGCTACACCTTC.

The rearrangement joins TRBV7-2 to TRBJ1-4; 7 nucleotides agree with TRBD1. The CDR3 spans 15 residues. The V and J ends lost 3 bases and 4 bases, in that order; junction bases with no gene match: 5. Per the germline V gene, CDR1 is SGHTA and CDR2 is FQGNSA. CDR3 sequence: CASSFQGGLNEKLFF. The CDR3 nucleotides read TGTGCCAGCAGCTTTCAGGGGGGTCTTAATGAAAAACTGTTTTTT.

This chain uses TRBV5-4 with TRBJ1-1; D is unresolved. Trimming pared 3 bases from V and 3 bases from J, leaving 12 bases between. The CDR3 has 14 amino acids. The germline V gene has CDR1 SGHNT and CDR2 YYREEE (reference sequence). The CDR3 is CASSSEGGDTEAFF. In DNA, the CDR3 is TGTGCCAGCAGCTCGGAGGGAGGTGACACTGAAGCTTTCTTT.

The gene calls are TRBV15 and TRBJ2-3; TRBD2 might be the D (5 bases). V was pared by 2 bases and J by 4 bases, with 13 bases between. In germline, CDR1 is LNHNV, CDR2 YYDKDF (reference sequence). This CDR3 is built from 15 residues. The CDR3 DNA reads as TGTGCCACCAGCAGACTAGCTAGTGGGGCAGATACGCAGTATTTT. It translates to CATSRLASGADTQYF.

This chain joins TRBV25-1 and TRBJ2-2, with a tentative D call TRBD1 (5 bases). The CDR3 sequence is 15 residues long. Per germline, CDR1 MGHDK and CDR2 SYGVNS. The V gene lost 2 bases and the J gene lost 3 bases, with 10 bases spanning the gap. DNA for the CDR3: TGTGCCAGCAGTGAACAATCGACAGACACCGGGGAGCTGTTTTTT. Its translation is CASSEQSTDTGELFF.

This sequence joins TRBV6-5 and TRBJ2-7; 9 bases are a match to TRBD1. This CDR3 is 16 amino acids long. Germline trimming cut 0 bases from V and 2 bases from J; bases unmatched to any gene: 5. CDR1 and CDR2 (germline): MNHEY, SVGAGI. The CDR3 DNA is TGTGCCAGCAGTTACTCGGTACAGGGGGCCGCCTACGAGCAGTACTTC. Translated, it gives CASSYSVQGAAYEQYF.

The rearrangement joins TRBV7-3 to TRBJ1-1, with TRBD1 identical over 8 bases. Trimming at V came to 5 bases and at J to 2 bases, leaving 7 bases not matched to a gene. The CDR3 is 15 residues long. Germline V gene lookup returns CDR1 SGHTA and CDR2 FQGTGA. The DNA of the CDR3 is TGTGCCAGCAGCCCCCGGACAGGGTTAAACACTGAAGCTTTCTTT. Its protein product is CASSPRTGLNTEAFF.

The V and J genes are TRBV5-1 and TRBJ1-1, with D possibly being TRBD1 (5 bases). CDR1 and CDR2 from the germline V gene are SGHRS and YFSETQ. The ends were cut back, 3 bases at V and 1 base at J, with 10 bases in the middle. This CDR3 comprises 14 residues. Written as DNA, the CDR3 is TGCGCCAGCAGCTGGGGGGAGAAGAACACTGAAGCTTTCTTT. This translates into CASSWGEKNTEAFF.

The rearrangement uses TRBV23-1 and TRBJ1-1; a possible D gene is TRBD1 (5 bases). TRBV23-1 is an open reading frame whose function is uncertain. CDR3 length: 15 amino acids. Trimming shortened V by 2 bases and J by 0 bases, and 10 bases separated the two germline ends. The CDR3: CASSQRRVMNTEAFF. Written as DNA, the CDR3 is TGCGCCAGCAGTCAACGCAGGGTTATGAACACTGAAGCTTTCTTT.

The genes are TRBV14 and TRBJ2-3; D may be TRBD2 (5 bases). V was cut by 0 bases and J by 4 bases, with 11 bases left in between. This CDR3 spans 15 amino acids. The germline V gene has CDR1 SGHDN and CDR2 FVKESK. The CDR3 DNA reads TGTGCCAGCAGCCAAGACCTGGTGAGGGCAGATACGCAGTATTTT. Protein: CASSQDLVRADTQYF.

The genes are TRBV25-1 and TRBJ2-1; TRBD2 aligns across 8 bases. Trimming cost V 5 bases and J 9 bases; bases outside gene matches: 15. From germline, CDR1 is MGHDK and CDR2 SYGVNS. The CDR3 sequence is 16 residues long. The DNA of the CDR3 is TGTGCCAGCAGTCCCGCTACGGGGGGGCTTTTCCGTGAGCAGTTCTTC. Translation: CASSPATGGLFREQFF.

The DNA for the CDR3 is TGTGCCAGCAGCGTAGAAGCGAACACTGAAGCTTTCTTT. It specifies CASSVEANTEAFF. The chain recombines TRBV9 with TRBJ1-1; no clear D gene. Germline lookup yields CDR1 SGDLS and CDR2 YYNGEE. V lost 0 bases and J 1 base, leaving 4 bases between the germline ends. This CDR3 is built from 13 residues.